The 24 T cell receptor beta chains in this list originate from one sample, sequenced in a study of blood T cells in healthy people across ages. Next came a second PCR, run for about 7 to 12 cycles, which used a sample-barcoded 5' primer along with a J-beta primer mix. One entry per CDR3 protein, called by TCRdb with MiXCR from the 5' RACE reads. This repertoire shows 600,000 to 900,000 distinct CDR3 sequences, about a quarter found once; its top ten account for under 3%. The data were also submitted as part of a second study, on T cells of mothers and their children.

The sequencing sample was made of blood. These receptors all stem from a boy aged 5-17 years in good health.

This chain connects TRBV7-9 to TRBJ2-3, with D perhaps TRBD1 or TRBD2 (6 bases each). The length of the CDR3 is 13 residues. Trimming took 5 bases from V and 6 from J, leaving 12 bases between them. CDR1 and CDR2 (germline): SEHNR, FQNEAQ (reference sequence). Here the CDR3 DNA reads TGTGCCAGCAGCCCGAGGGGGGAGGATACGCAGTATTTT. It specifies CASSPRGEDTQYF.

Worth noting for this clonotype: At one of its ends the junction is not consistent with the germline gene, which may arise from a read error. The chain is built from TRBV6-1 and TRBJ2-3; TRBD2 agrees at 8 bases. This CDR3 has 16 residues. Germline-derived CDR1 and CDR2 are MNHNS and SASEGT. The CDR3 nucleotides are TGTGCCAGCAGCGAAATACGCGCGGGGGGACCAGATACGCGGTATTTT. Its translation is CASSEIRAGGPDTRYF.

In this sample, this clonotype turned up a few times. This rearrangement joins TRBV7-2 to TRBJ2-5; D is perhaps TRBD2 (5 bases). Gene TRBJ2-7 matches the end of the DNA better, so the J call may be wrong. CDR1 is SGHTA and CDR2 is FQGNSA in the germline V gene. The CDR3 has 14 residues. This chain's CDR3 is CASSAGDYSYEQYF. The CDR3 DNA sequence: TGTGCCAGCAGCGCGGGTGACTACTCCTACGAGCAGTACTTC.

In this sample, this clonotype turned up a few times. This chain links TRBV29-1 with TRBJ1-5; 10 nucleotides line up with TRBD1. V was pared by 4 bases and J by 7 bases, with 7 bases of the junction left unmatched. The CDR3 loop spans 14 amino acids. Germline CDR1 reads SQVTM; CDR2 reads ANQGSEA. In DNA form, the CDR3 reads TGCAGCGTTGTGACAGGGGGCAAGGGACAGCCCCAGCATTTT. This sequence encodes CSVVTGGKGQPQHF.

As DNA, the CDR3 is TGTGCCACCAGCAGACCTACCGGACCAAACGGGGCTTTCTTT. Amino acid sequence: CATSRPTGPNGAFF. This chain connects TRBV15 to TRBJ1-1, with D unresolved. CDR3 length equals 14 residues. Germline V gene sequence: CDR1 LNHNV, CDR2 YYDKDF (reference sequence). Trimming left V 2 bases short and J 11 bases short, with 18 bases between.

With regard to this clonotype: An end of the junction differs from the germline gene, which may be a read error. The chain links TRBV18 to TRBJ1-4; D ambiguous. The CDR3 is made up of 15 amino acids. From germline, CDR1 is KGHSH and CDR2 LQKENI. CDR3 protein: CASSPRNSPDEKRFF. CDR3 nucleotide sequence: TGTGCCAGCTCACCACGCAACAGTCCAGATGAAAAACGGTTTTTT.

This clonotype came up a few times. This chain joins TRBV12-3 or TRBV12-4 and TRBJ1-2, with unresolved D. V was pared by 5 bases and J by 8 bases, with 12 bases between. This CDR3 has 12 residues. The CDR3 loop is CASSLTGIGYTF. For the CDR3, the DNA is TGTGCCAGCAGTCTGACGGGGATAGGCTACACCTTC.

This clonotype has only a few counts. The CDR3 nucleotides read TGTGCCAGCTCACCACCTGACGACAGCATTGAGCAGTTCTTC. This gives the protein CASSPPDDSIEQFF. This chain connects TRBV18 to TRBJ2-1; a weak D match, TRBD1 (5 bases). In germline, CDR1 is KGHSH, CDR2 LQKENI. V lost 0 bases and J 9 bases, leaving 12 bases between the germline ends. CDR3 size: 14 residues.

The J gene is TRBJ2-7, the V gene TRBV7-2; tentative D call: TRBD2 (5 bases). The V gene's germline CDR1 is SGHTA and CDR2 FQGNSA. V lost 5 bases, J lost 1 base, and 18 bases lay in between. This CDR3 has 16 amino acids. The CDR3 spells CASSTNPVGASYEQYF. The CDR3 nucleotides are TGTGCCAGCAGCACGAACCCCGTGGGAGCTTCCTACGAGCAGTACTTC.

The chain carries TRBV20-1 and TRBJ2-7; tentatively, D is TRBD1 or TRBD2 (5 bases each). The ends were cut back, 6 bases at V and 3 bases at J, with 15 bases in the middle. The CDR3 runs to 13 residues. Germline assignment: CDR1 DFQATT and CDR2 SNEGSKA (reference sequence). As DNA, the CDR3 is TGCAGTGCGTCCGGGACCAGGGACTACGAGCAGTACTTC. The encoded protein is CSASGTRDYEQYF.

Here the CDR3 DNA reads TGTGCCAGCAGCCAAGATCGACAGGCAGAGGGGGAGACCCAGTACTTC. Protein sequence: CASSQDRQAEGETQYF. The V and J genes are TRBV3-1 and TRBJ2-5; TRBD1 is a possible D gene (6 bases). CDR1 is LGHDT and CDR2 is YNNKEL in the germline V gene (reference sequence). CDR3 length: 16 amino acids. The germline V and J ends were trimmed by 0 bases and 5 bases, with 16 bases remaining between them.

V gene TRBV10-3 combines with J gene TRBJ1-1; D might be TRBD1 (5 bases). The germline V gene has CDR1 ENHRY and CDR2 SYGVKD. The CDR3 contains 16 residues. Trimming left V 6 bases short and J 0 bases short, with 17 bases between. In DNA, the CDR3 is TGTGCCATCAGGGGCGGGGCGCTAAGAATGAACACTGAAGCTTTCTTT. This translates into CAIRGGALRMNTEAFF.

The rearrangement joins TRBV18 to TRBJ2-2; TRBD1 matches 7 bases. Looked up from germline, CDR1 is KGHSH and CDR2 is LQKENI. CDR3 length equals 14 residues. The J segment lost 5 bases and the V segment lost 5 bases, leaving 5 bases of the junction unmatched. The CDR3 coding sequence is TGTGCCAGCTCATTCGACAGGGAAACCGGGGAGCTGTTTTTT. This translates into CASSFDRETGELFF. Combining the CDR3 with reference TRBV18 and TRBJ2-2 gives the whole variable domain NAGVMQNPRHLVRRRGQEARLRCSPMKGHSHVYWYRQLPEEGLKFMVYLQKENIIDESGMPKERFSAEFPKEGPSILRIQQVVRGDSAAYFCASSFDRETGELFFGEGSRLTVL.

This clonotype was detected a few times. The chain is built from TRBV11-2 and TRBJ1-1, with unresolved D. Germline CDR1 reads SGHAT; CDR2 reads FQNNGV. Deletions cut 3 bases from V and 6 bases from J, with 8 bases between. The CDR3 contains 12 residues. The CDR3 bases are TGTGCCAGCAGCTTCAGGACGGCTGAAGCTTTCTTT. As protein: CASSFRTAEAFF.

This chain joins TRBV14 and TRBJ2-7; D unclear. The J call is doubtful: the DNA matches TRBJ2-1 better. Germline CDR1 is SGHDN and CDR2 is FVKESK. The CDR3 runs to 18 residues. The chain's CDR3 is CASSQDVFLEHRYNEQFF. The CDR3 DNA is TGTGCCAGCAGCCAAGACGTGTTTCTGGAACACCGTTACAATGAGCAGTTCTTC.

This clonotype was picked up a small number of times. Here the CDR3 omits its conserved ending phenylalanine or tryptophan, so a read error is the likely source. V gene TRBV3-1 combines with J gene TRBJ2-1; 8 nucleotides line up with TRBD2. The ends lost 0 bases at V and 1 base at J; junction bases unmatched: 11. This CDR3 region has 19 residues. Germline assignment: CDR1 LGHDT and CDR2 YNNKEL (reference sequence). The CDR3 nucleotides are TGTGCCAGCAGCCAAGAGGAAGCTAGCGGGTGGAGTTCCTACAATGAGCAGTTCCTC. Protein: CASSQEEASGWSSYNEQFL.

With regard to this clonotype: The germline gene is not matched at one end of the junction; a read error may be the cause. The CDR3 DNA follows: TGTGCCAGCAGCTCCTCCCACAATGAGCAGTTCTTC. Translating gives CASSSSHNEQFF. This chain links TRBV7-3 with TRBJ2-1; no clear D gene. Germline lookup yields CDR1 SGHTA and CDR2 FQGTGA. The CDR3 consists of 12 residues. The complete variable domain, with remaining parts taken from reference TRBV7-3 and TRBJ2-1, reads GAGVSQTPSNKVTEKGKYVELRCDPISGHTALYWYRQSLGQGPEFLIYFQGTGAADDSGLPNDRFFAVRPEGSVSTLKIQRTERGDSAVYLCASSSSHNEQFFGPGTRLTVL.

The rearrangement links TRBV19 to TRBJ2-5; D unclear. CDR1 and CDR2 from the germline V gene are LNHDA and SQIVND (reference sequence). This CDR3 region has 13 residues. Trimming cost V 3 bases and J 3 bases, with 8 bases left between them. This CDR3 reads CASSINSEETQYF. The CDR3 bases are TGTGCCAGTAGTATCAACAGCGAAGAGACCCAGTACTTC.

This clonotype has just a few counts. The chain employs TRBV7-9 and TRBJ2-5; a possible D gene is TRBD2 (6 bases). This CDR3 is 16 amino acids long. The germline CDR1 and CDR2 sequences are SEHNR and FQNEAQ (reference sequence). V was cut by 4 bases and J by 3 bases, with 18 bases left in between. CDR3 DNA sequence: TGTGCCAGCAGCTACCCGTGTGGGGACTCCAAAGAGACCCAGTACTTC. Its protein is CASSYPCGDSKETQYF.

This clonotype was seen a few times. The chain is built from TRBV6-1 and TRBJ2-1; 14 nucleotides agree with TRBD2. CDR3 length: 16 residues. V gave up 7 bases and J gave up 6 bases; unmatched junction bases: 8. The germline V gene has CDR1 MNHNS and CDR2 SASEGT. DNA of the CDR3: TGTGCCAGCACCGTGACTAGCGGGGGGGCGGGCAATGAGCAGTTCTTC. Protein sequence: CASTVTSGGAGNEQFF.

This clonotype has a handful of counts. The V gene is TRBV20-1, the J gene TRBJ2-5, with D tentatively TRBD1 (5 bases). Matching the DNA end better, TRBJ2-1 makes the J call doubtful. The length of the CDR3 is 15 residues. CDR1 DFQATT and CDR2 SNEGSKA come from the germline V gene (reference sequence). The CDR3 sequence: CSARIGYRQYNEQFF. DNA for the CDR3: TGCAGTGCTAGAATTGGGTACAGGCAGTACAATGAGCAGTTCTTC.

The J gene is TRBJ1-1, the V gene TRBV20-1; 10 nucleotides agree with TRBD1. The CDR3 loop spans 14 amino acids. Germline CDR1 is DFQATT and CDR2 is SNEGSKA (reference sequence). V shed 1 base, J shed 11 bases, and the junction held 10 bases outside the gene matches. As DNA, the CDR3 is TGCAGTGCTAGAGGACAGGGGGCGCAGGGAGTGGCTTTCTTT. Protein: CSARGQGAQGVAFF.

This clonotype was seen more than once but under ten times. This sequence joins TRBV12-3 or TRBV12-4 and TRBJ1-3; 9 bases agree with TRBD1. The V segment lost 3 bases and the J segment 7 bases; nucleotides outside the gene matches: 4. The length of the CDR3 is 14 residues. CDR3 sequence (DNA): TGTGCCAGCAGTTTTGGGACAGGGTTCAACACCATATATTTT. As protein: CASSFGTGFNTIYF.

This clonotype came up a few times. The chain couples TRBV20-1 to TRBJ1-5; 9 bases are shared with TRBD1. The germline CDR1 and CDR2 sequences are DFQATT and SNEGSKA (reference sequence). J was trimmed by 3 bases and V by 6 bases; bases with no gene match: 9. The CDR3 is 15 residues long. CDR3 in amino acids: CSALRTGDVNQPQHF. In DNA, the CDR3 is TGCAGTGCCTTACGGACAGGGGATGTCAATCAGCCCCAGCATTTT.